This is a list of T cell receptor beta chains from one sample in a study of T cell responses to AZD1222 COVID-19 vaccine. Libraries were prepared by immunoSEQ multiplex PCR; TCRdb keeps only in-frame clonotypes and omits some of them. The sample has tens of thousands of clones; under 90% are singletons. The specimen comprised peripheral blood, sampled on day 0 of AZD1222 vaccination. These receptors were obtained from an adult in good health. CDR3s include the opening cysteine and the closing phenylalanine or tryptophan. The D gene is left open where the match is weak. Clone size is stated in some rows and not others, as once, few, many or a class when expanded.

len	abundance	v_gene	d_gene	j_gene	CDR3aa	CDR3nt
14	.	TRBV10-2	.	TRBJ2-7	CASSASGISYEQYF	TGCGCCAGCAGTGCGTCAGGGATCTCCTACGAGCAGTACTTC
18	.	TRBV23-1	.	TRBJ1-2	CASSRSSVIGEAGYGYTF	TGCGCCAGCAGTCGATCCAGCGTTATAGGGGAGGCGGGCTATGGCTACACCTTC
16	.	TRBV27	TRBD2	TRBJ2-5	CASSLLAGGPWETQYF	TGTGCCAGCAGTTTACTAGCGGGGGGGCCGTGGGAGACCCAGTACTTC
14	.	TRBV7-8	TRBD2	TRBJ2-1	CASSLSGRYGEQFF	TGTGCCAGCAGCTTGAGCGGGAGATATGGTGAGCAGTTCTTC
14	.	TRBV5-1	TRBD2	TRBJ2-1	CASSLARLAGEQFF	TGCGCCAGCAGCTTGGCGCGACTAGCGGGAGAGCAGTTCTTC
13	.	TRBV6-5	TRBD1	TRBJ1-2	CASAGQGNYGYTF	TGTGCCAGCGCGGGACAGGGAAACTATGGCTACACCTTC
13	.	TRBV4-1	TRBD2	TRBJ2-1	CASSQEGLAKQFF	TGCGCCAGCAGCCAAGAGGGACTAGCCAAGCAGTTCTTC
20	.	TRBV6-2/TRBV6-3	TRBD2	TRBJ2-5	CASSYSLGVGRGGPQETQYF	TGTGCCAGCAGTTACTCCCTAGGAGTTGGACGCGGGGGGCCCCAAGAGACCCAGTACTTC
15	.	TRBV19	.	TRBJ1-5	CASSMEVNSNQPQHF	TGTGCCAGTAGTATGGAAGTTAATAGCAATCAGCCCCAGCATTTT
14	.	TRBV9	.	TRBJ2-7	CASSPGGQAGEQYF	TGTGCCAGCAGCCCGGGAGGACAGGCGGGAGAGCAGTACTTC
15	.	TRBV29-1	TRBD1	TRBJ2-7	CSVNAGTGIHYEQYF	TGCAGCGTCAACGCCGGGACAGGGATTCACTACGAGCAGTACTTC
18	.	TRBV4-2	TRBD1	TRBJ2-7	CASSLHDGPGQGSYEQYF	TGTGCCAGCAGCCTCCACGACGGACCGGGACAGGGGTCCTACGAGCAGTACTTC
13	.	TRBV19	TRBD1	TRBJ1-2	CASSGTGTHGYTF	TGTGCCAGTAGTGGGACAGGGACCCATGGCTACACCTTC
15	.	TRBV5-1	.	TRBJ2-7	CASSPQFESTYEQYF	TGCGCCAGCAGCCCCCAATTTGAGAGCACCTACGAGCAGTACTTC
16	.	TRBV24-1	.	TRBJ1-5	CATSPGGGRSWGPQHF	TGTGCCACCAGTCCTGGTGGTGGGAGGTCCTGGGGGCCCCAGCATTTT
14	.	TRBV19	.	TRBJ1-2	CASSRGGDSVGYTF	TGTGCCAGTAGCCGAGGAGGGGATTCTGTTGGCTACACCTTC
15	.	TRBV3-1/TRBV3-2	.	TRBJ2-1	CASSQAGAGYNEQFF	TGTGCCAGCAGCCAAGCCGGGGCAGGGTACAATGAGCAGTTCTTC
15	.	TRBV27	.	TRBJ1-1	CASSLRGLSNTEAFF	TGTGCCAGCAGTTTAAGGGGATTATCGAACACTGAAGCTTTCTTT
15	few	TRBV5-1	TRBD1	TRBJ1-1	CASSSSGQLNTEAFF	TGCGCCAGCAGCTCGTCGGGACAGTTGAACACTGAAGCTTTCTTT
15	.	TRBV14	TRBD2	TRBJ2-5	CASSQSLSGLETQYF	TGTGCCAGCAGCCAATCGCTTAGCGGGCTAGAGACCCAGTACTTC
17	.	TRBV28	.	TRBJ1-6	CASSLGVLSSYNSPLHF	TGTGCCAGCAGTTTGGGGGTCCTCAGCTCCTATAATTCACCCCTCCACTTT
14	.	TRBV10-2	.	TRBJ2-7	CASSDRGPTYEQYF	TGCGCCAGCAGTGACAGGGGCCCAACCTACGAGCAGTACTTC